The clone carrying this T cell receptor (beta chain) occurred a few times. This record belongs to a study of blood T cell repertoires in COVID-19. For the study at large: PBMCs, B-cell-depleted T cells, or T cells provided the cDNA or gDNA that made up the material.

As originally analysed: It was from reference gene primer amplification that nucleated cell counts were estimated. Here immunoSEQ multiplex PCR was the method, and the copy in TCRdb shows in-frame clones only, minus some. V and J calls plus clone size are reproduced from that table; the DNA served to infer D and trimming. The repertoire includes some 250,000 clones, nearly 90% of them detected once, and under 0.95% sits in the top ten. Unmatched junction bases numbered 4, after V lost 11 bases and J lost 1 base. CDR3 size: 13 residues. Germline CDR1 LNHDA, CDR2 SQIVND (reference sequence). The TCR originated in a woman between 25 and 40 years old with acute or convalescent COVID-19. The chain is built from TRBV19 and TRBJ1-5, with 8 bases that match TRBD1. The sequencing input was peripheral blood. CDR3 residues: CAGGTGSNQPQHF. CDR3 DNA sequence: TGTGCCGGCGGGACAGGAAGCAATCAGCCCCAGCATTTT.